This T cell receptor beta chain was recovered during a study of T cell repertoires in cytomegalovirus infection. MiXCR, applied by TCRdb to the reads, yields one record per CDR3 protein. The table shows around 530,000 distinct CDR3 sequences, with around 27% occurring only once. CDR1 is SGHVS and CDR2 is FQNEAQ in the germline V gene. Between the trimmed V and J ends, which lost 2 bases and 3 bases, there was a span of 17 bases. The CDR3 has 18 residues. This TCR derives from a human donor in good health (CMV status not recorded). Some clones in this sample may be carry-over from other donors' samples. The material sequenced was PBMCs. This rearrangement joins TRBV7-8 to TRBJ2-6, with D perhaps given as TRBD1 or TRBD2 (5 bases each). DNA for the CDR3: TGTGCCAGCAGCTTATATTCCGGGACCTCGTTTGGGGCCAACGTCCTGACTTTC. Amino acid sequence: CASSLYSGTSFGANVLTF.